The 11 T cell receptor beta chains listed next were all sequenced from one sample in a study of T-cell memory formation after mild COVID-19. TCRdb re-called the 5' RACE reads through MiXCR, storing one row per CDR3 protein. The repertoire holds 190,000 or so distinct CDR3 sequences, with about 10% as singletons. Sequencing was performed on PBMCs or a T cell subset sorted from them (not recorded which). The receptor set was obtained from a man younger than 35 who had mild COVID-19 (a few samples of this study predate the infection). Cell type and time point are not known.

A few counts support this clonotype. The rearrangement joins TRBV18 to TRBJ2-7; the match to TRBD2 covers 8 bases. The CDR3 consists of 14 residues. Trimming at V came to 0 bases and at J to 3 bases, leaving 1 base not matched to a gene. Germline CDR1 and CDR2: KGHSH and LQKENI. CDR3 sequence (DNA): TGTGCCAGCTCACCACCCGGGACTAGCTACGAGCAGTACTTC. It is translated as CASSPPGTSYEQYF.

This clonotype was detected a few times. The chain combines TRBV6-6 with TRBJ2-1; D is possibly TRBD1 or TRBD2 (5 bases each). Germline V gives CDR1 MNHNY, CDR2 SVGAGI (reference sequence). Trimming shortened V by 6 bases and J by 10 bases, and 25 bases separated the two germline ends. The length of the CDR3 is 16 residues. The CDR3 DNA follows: TGTGCCAGCAGCCCATATGGGGGAGAGGGTTTGGGGGAGCAGTTCTTC. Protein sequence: CASSPYGGEGLGEQFF.

For the CDR3, the DNA is TGTGCCAGCAGCTTAAGGAGGGCCGATAACTATGGCTACACCTTC. As protein: CASSLRRADNYGYTF. The V call is TRBV7-9, the J call TRBJ1-2; D gene ambiguous. Germline CDR1 SEHNR, CDR2 FQNEAQ (reference sequence). CDR3 size: 15 residues. V lost 2 bases and J 1 base, leaving 11 bases between the germline ends. Combining the CDR3 with reference TRBV7-9 and TRBJ1-2 gives the whole variable domain DTGVSQNPRHKITKRGQNVTFRCDPISEHNRLYWYRQTLGQGPEFLTYFQNEAQLEKSRLLSDRFSAERPKGSFSTLEIQRTEQGDSAMYLCASSLRRADNYGYTFGSGTRLTVV.

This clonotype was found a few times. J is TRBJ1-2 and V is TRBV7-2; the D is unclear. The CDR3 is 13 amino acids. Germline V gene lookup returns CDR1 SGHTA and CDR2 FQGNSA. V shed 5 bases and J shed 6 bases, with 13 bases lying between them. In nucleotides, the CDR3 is TGTGCCAGCAGCCCCTCCGCCAGGCATGGCTACACCTTC. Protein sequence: CASSPSARHGYTF.

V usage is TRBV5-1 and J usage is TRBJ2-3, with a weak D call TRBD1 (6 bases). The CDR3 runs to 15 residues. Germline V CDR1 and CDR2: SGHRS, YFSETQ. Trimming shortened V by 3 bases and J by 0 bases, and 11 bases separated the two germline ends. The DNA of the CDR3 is TGCGCCAGCAGCTCGCAACAGGGTAGCACAGATACGCAGTATTTT. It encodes CASSSQQGSTDTQYF.

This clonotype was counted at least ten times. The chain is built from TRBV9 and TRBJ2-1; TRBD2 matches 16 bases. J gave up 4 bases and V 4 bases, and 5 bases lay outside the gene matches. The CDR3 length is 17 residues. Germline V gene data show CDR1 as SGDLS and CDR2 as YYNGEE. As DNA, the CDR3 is TGTGCCAGCAGCCCTGGGACTAGCGGGGGGGATTACAATGAGCAGTTCTTC. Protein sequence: CASSPGTSGGDYNEQFF. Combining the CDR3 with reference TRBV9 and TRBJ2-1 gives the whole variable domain DSGVTQTPKHLITATGQRVTLRCSPRSGDLSVYWYQQSLDQGLQFLIQYYNGEERAKGNILERFSAQQFPDLHSELNLSSLELGDSALYFCASSPGTSGGDYNEQFFGPGTRLTVL.

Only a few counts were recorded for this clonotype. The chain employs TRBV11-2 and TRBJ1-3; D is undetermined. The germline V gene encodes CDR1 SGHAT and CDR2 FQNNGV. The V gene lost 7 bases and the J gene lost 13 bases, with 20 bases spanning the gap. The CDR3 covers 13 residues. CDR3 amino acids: CASNQRGASRIYF. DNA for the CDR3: TGTGCCAGCAATCAAAGAGGTGCAAGCAGGATATATTTT. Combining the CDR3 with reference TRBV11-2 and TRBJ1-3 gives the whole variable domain EAGVAQSPRYKIIEKRQSVAFWCNPISGHATLYWYQQILGQGPKLLIQFQNNGVVDDSQLPKDRFSAERLKGVDSTLKIQPAKLEDSAVYLCASNQRGASRIYFGEGSWLTVV.

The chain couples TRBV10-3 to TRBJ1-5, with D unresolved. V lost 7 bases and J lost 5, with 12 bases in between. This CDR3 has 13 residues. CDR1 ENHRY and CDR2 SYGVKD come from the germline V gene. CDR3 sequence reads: CAITETTDQPQHF. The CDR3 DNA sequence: TGTGCCATCACCGAAACAACCGATCAGCCCCAGCATTTT.

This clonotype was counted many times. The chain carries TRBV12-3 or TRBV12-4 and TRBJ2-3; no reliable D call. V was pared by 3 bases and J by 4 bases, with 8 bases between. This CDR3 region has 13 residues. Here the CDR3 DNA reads TGTGCCAGCAGTTTTAGTTACGCAGATACGCAGTATTTT. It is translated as CASSFSYADTQYF.

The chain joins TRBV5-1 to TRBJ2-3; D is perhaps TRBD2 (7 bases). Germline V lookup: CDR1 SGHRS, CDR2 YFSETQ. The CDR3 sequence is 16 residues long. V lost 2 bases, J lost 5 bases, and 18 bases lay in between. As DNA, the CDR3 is TGCGCCAGCAGCTTATGGGGGGGGGCTGCGGAAGATACGCAGTATTTT. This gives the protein CASSLWGGAAEDTQYF.

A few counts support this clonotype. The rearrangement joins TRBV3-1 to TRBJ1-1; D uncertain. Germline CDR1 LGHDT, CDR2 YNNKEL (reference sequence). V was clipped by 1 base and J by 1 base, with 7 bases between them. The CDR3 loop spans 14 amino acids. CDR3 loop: CASSQARGNTEAFF. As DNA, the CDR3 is TGTGCCAGCAGCCAAGCCCGTGGGAACACTGAAGCTTTCTTT.